The following is a TCR beta chain sequence with its context. This sample is part of a study of technical replicates of blood from a few donors. This CDR3 region has 14 residues. Deletions cut 0 bases from V and 6 bases from J, with 11 bases between. The germline CDR1 and CDR2 sequences are MNHEY and SVGAGI. The table came from immunoSEQ multiplex PCR; TCRdb's copy has only in-frame clones and leaves some out. The sample holds about 75,000 clones, 91% seen once. The chain has TRBV6-5 and TRBJ1-2; D call uncertain. The sample taken for sequencing was T cells isolated from PBMCs. The receptor comes from a human donor in good health. Some clones in this sample may be carry-over from other donors' samples. The CDR3 loop reads CASSYSPGGNGYTF. The DNA of the CDR3 is TGTGCCAGCAGTTACTCGCCCGGAGGGAATGGCTACACCTTC.